These 20 T cell receptor beta chains were all obtained from the same sample, sequenced in a study of cytomegalovirus exposure and HLA in healthy donors. Some clones are missing from TCRdb's copy, which holds only in-frame ones; the method was immunoSEQ multiplex PCR. The sample shows around 230,000 clones, approximately 86% of them seen only once. The source material was PBMCs. The receptors were gathered from a woman in her 30s in good health and CMV-seropositive.

The chain has TRBV15 and TRBJ1-5; D is possibly TRBD1 (6 bases). The CDR3 has 16 amino acids. Per germline, CDR1 LNHNV and CDR2 YYDKDF (reference sequence). Between the trimmed V and J ends, which lost 0 bases and 4 bases, there was a span of 13 bases. This CDR3 reads CATSRERGGANQPQHF. The CDR3 nucleotides are TGTGCCACCAGCAGAGAAAGAGGGGGGGCTAATCAGCCCCAGCATTTT.

Regarding this clone: The same CDR3 arises from other DNA sequences in this sample as well. The CDR3 here is CASSYSTGGYEQYF. The CDR3 bases are TGTGCCAGCAGTTACTCCACAGGGGGCTACGAGCAGTACTTC. The V and J genes are TRBV6-5 and TRBJ2-7; TRBD1 agrees at 8 bases. V lost 0 bases and J lost 3; bases outside the gene matches: 1. Germline V gives CDR1 MNHEY, CDR2 SVGAGI. The CDR3 has 14 amino acids.

This clone is termed medium-sized (0.01 to 0.1%). The J gene is TRBJ1-1, the V gene TRBV28; the D gene is possibly TRBD1 (6 bases). Trimming removed 10 bases from V and 4 bases from J, with 16 bases in between. CDR3 size: 13 residues. The germline V gene has CDR1 MDHEN and CDR2 SYDVKM. The CDR3 bases are TGTGCCACCTTTCCCCGGACAGTCACTGAAGCTTTCTTT. This sequence encodes CATFPRTVTEAFF.

The chain uses TRBV7-9 and TRBJ2-3; tentatively, D is TRBD2 (6 bases). Per germline, CDR1 SEHNR and CDR2 FQNEAQ (reference sequence). Trimming shortened V by 2 bases and J by 5 bases, and 8 bases separated the two germline ends. This CDR3 comprises 13 residues. Here the CDR3 DNA reads TGTGCCAGCAGCTTATCGGGGGAAGATACGCAGTATTTT. This codes for CASSLSGEDTQYF.

The chain links TRBV5-1 to TRBJ2-7; 8 bases match TRBD2. The CDR3 covers 18 residues. Looked up from germline, CDR1 is SGHRS and CDR2 is YFSETQ. Germline trimming cut 5 bases from V and 1 base from J; bases unmatched to any gene: 17. CDR3: CASSFIPGGAAPSYEQYF. CDR3 nucleotide sequence: TGCGCCAGCAGTTTTATCCCGGGGGGGGCAGCGCCTTCCTACGAGCAGTACTTC.

The genes are TRBV19 and TRBJ1-4; 7 bases agree with TRBD1. Germline lookup yields CDR1 LNHDA and CDR2 SQIVND (reference sequence). The CDR3 sequence is 14 residues long. Trimming at V came to 7 bases and at J to 4 bases, leaving 6 bases not matched to a gene. Written as DNA, the CDR3 is TGTGCCAGTACGGGAGGGGGCTATAATGAAAAACTGTTTTTT. Translation: CASTGGGYNEKLFF.

This clone was found a few times. The chain is built from TRBV27 and TRBJ2-7; maybe TRBD2 (5 bases). The CDR3 runs 12 residues. Trimming shortened V by 5 bases and J by 5 bases, and 10 bases separated the two germline ends. Germline V CDR1 and CDR2: MNHEY, SMNVEV (reference sequence). Here the CDR3 DNA reads TGTGCCAGCAGTAAGAACGGGAACGAGCAGTACTTC. Amino acids: CASSKNGNEQYF.

This chain links TRBV14 with TRBJ2-7, with TRBD2 as a possible D gene (6 bases). CDR1 is SGHDN and CDR2 is FVKESK in the germline V gene. Trimming removed 3 bases from V and 3 bases from J, with 12 bases in between. The CDR3 loop spans 14 amino acids. The CDR3 region is CASSHWEARYEQYF. In DNA form, the CDR3 reads TGTGCCAGCAGCCATTGGGAGGCACGCTACGAGCAGTACTTC. The full variable domain, completed using reference TRBV14 and TRBJ2-7, is EAGVTQFPSHSVIEKGQTVTLRCDPISGHDNLYWYRRVMGKEIKFLLHFVKESKQDESGMPNNRFLAERTGGTYSTLKVQPAELEDSGVYFCASSHWEARYEQYFGPGTRLTVT.

This chain links TRBV7-9 with TRBJ2-4; the D gene is possibly TRBD2 (6 bases). Germline loops: CDR1 SEHNR, CDR2 FQNEAQ (reference sequence). V dropped 1 base and J dropped 0 bases, with 10 bases sitting between them. The CDR3 spans 16 residues. The CDR3 DNA follows: TGTGCCAGCAGCTTAGTTGGGGGACTAGCCAAAAACATTCAGTACTTC. Translation gives CASSLVGGLAKNIQYF.

The chain combines TRBV5-4 with TRBJ2-7, with a possible D match to TRBD1 (6 bases). V was clipped by 2 bases and J by 0 bases, with 12 bases between them. This CDR3 is 15 amino acids long. Germline values: CDR1 SGHNT, CDR2 YYREEE (reference sequence). The CDR3, as DNA: TGTGCCAGCAGCTTAGGACAGATGGGCTCCTACGAGCAGTACTTC. It translates to CASSLGQMGSYEQYF.

V is TRBV2 and J is TRBJ2-3, with 8 bases identical to TRBD2. Per the germline V gene, CDR1 is SNHLY and CDR2 is FYNNEI. This CDR3 has 15 amino acids. The V gene end was trimmed by 6 bases and the J gene end by 5 bases; junction bases not matched to a gene: 10. The CDR3 reads CASSSGSTAGDTQYF. CDR3 coding DNA: TGTGCCAGCAGCAGCGGGAGTACTGCCGGAGATACGCAGTATTTT.

This clone was counted a single time. In DNA form, the CDR3 reads TGCGCCAGCGGGTTGTCAGGGGCCCCCGGAAAACTGTTTTTT. Protein: CASGLSGAPGKLFF. This chain links TRBV5-1 with TRBJ1-4; possible D gene TRBD1, 6 bases. The CDR3 sequence is 14 residues long. V lost 7 bases, J lost 10 bases, and 20 bases lay in between. Per the germline V gene, CDR1 is SGHRS and CDR2 is YFSETQ. Filled out from reference TRBV5-1 and TRBJ1-4, the complete variable domain reads KAGVTQTPRYLIKTRGQQVTLSCSPISGHRSVSWYQQTPGQGLQFLFEYFSETQRNKGNFPGRFSGRQFSNSRSEMNVSTLELGDSALYLCASGLSGAPGKLFFGSGTQLSVL.

The V call is TRBV30, the J call TRBJ1-2; possibly TRBD1 for D (5 bases). CDR3 size: 16 residues. Trimming removed 0 bases at V and 8 bases at J, with 22 bases between. CDR1 GTSNPN and CDR2 SVGIG come from the germline V gene (reference sequence). CDR3 sequence: CAWSVRSGTPIWGYTF. The CDR3 DNA reads as TGTGCCTGGAGTGTACGAAGCGGGACCCCAATTTGGGGCTACACCTTC.

About this clone: Different DNA sequences within this sample yield the same CDR3. The CDR3 reads CASSPDRVYEQYF. The CDR3 bases are TGTGCCAGCTCACCGGACAGGGTCTACGAGCAGTACTTC. This chain connects TRBV18 to TRBJ2-7, with TRBD1 identical over 8 bases. The CDR3 covers 13 residues. The germline gives CDR1 KGHSH, CDR2 LQKENI. The V segment lost 3 bases and the J segment 3 bases; nucleotides outside the gene matches: 1.

The gene calls are TRBV11-3 and TRBJ1-2; 9 nucleotides agree with TRBD1. The CDR3 is 14 amino acids. V lost 4 bases to trimming and J lost 2 bases; unmatched junction nucleotides: 2. Per the germline V gene, CDR1 is SGHNT and CDR2 is YENEEA. The DNA for the CDR3 is TGTGCCAGCAGCTCTGGACAGGGGAACTATGGCTACACCTTC. It yields the protein CASSSGQGNYGYTF.

The rearrangement uses TRBV5-1 and TRBJ2-1; TRBD2 aligns across 7 bases. Germline CDR1 and CDR2: SGHRS and YFSETQ. The CDR3 covers 15 residues. The ends lost 3 bases at V and 4 bases at J; junction bases unmatched: 7. The CDR3 is CASSSGLGVYNEQFF. The CDR3 region has the DNA TGCGCCAGCAGCTCCGGACTAGGGGTTTACAATGAGCAGTTCTTC. The whole variable domain, filled in from reference TRBV5-1 and TRBJ2-1, reads KAGVTQTPRYLIKTRGQQVTLSCSPISGHRSVSWYQQTPGQGLQFLFEYFSETQRNKGNFPGRFSGRQFSNSRSEMNVSTLELGDSALYLCASSSGLGVYNEQFFGPGTRLTVL.

In its sample, this clone was seen once. The chain joins TRBV11-2 to TRBJ1-2, with 7 bases matching TRBD1. This CDR3 is built from 14 residues. Germline CDR1 is SGHAT and CDR2 is FQNNGV. Trimming at V came to 5 bases and at J to 3 bases, leaving 6 bases not matched to a gene. CDR3 amino acids: CASSPQGGHYGYTF. CDR3 sequence (DNA): TGTGCCAGCAGCCCCCAGGGGGGTCACTATGGCTACACCTTC.

The chain carries TRBV12-5 and TRBJ2-1; 7 nucleotides match TRBD2. V shed 6 bases and J 0 bases; nucleotides not matched to a gene: 5. This CDR3 is 15 amino acids long. From germline, CDR1 is LGHNT and CDR2 FRNRAP. The CDR3 here is CASGQTSLSYNEQFF. DNA for the CDR3: TGTGCTAGTGGCCAGACTAGCCTCTCCTACAATGAGCAGTTCTTC.

This chain joins TRBV27 and TRBJ2-7; D call uncertain. Germline V gene sequence: CDR1 MNHEY, CDR2 SMNVEV (reference sequence). The length of the CDR3 is 15 residues. Trimming took 6 bases from V and 2 from J, leaving 17 bases between them. The CDR3: CASRLDSAEPYEQYF. In DNA form, the CDR3 reads TGTGCCAGCAGGCTAGACTCGGCGGAACCCTACGAGCAGTACTTC.

The V call is TRBV2, the J call TRBJ2-7, with 10 bases aligning to TRBD1. Germline V CDR1 and CDR2: SNHLY, FYNNEI. V shed 7 bases and J 2 bases; nucleotides not matched to a gene: 11. The CDR3 loop spans 16 amino acids. Written as DNA, the CDR3 is TGTGCCAGCACCCTCGGAAGGGACAGGGGAACCTACGAGCAGTACTTC. Translated: CASTLGRDRGTYEQYF.